The rows below give T cell receptor beta chains drawn from one sample of a study of STAT5B mutations in CD4+ large granular lymphocyte leukemia. Only in-frame clones appear in the TCRdb table, and some are missing; sequencing was by immunoSEQ multiplex PCR. The table shows about 30,000 clones, with around 80% occurring only once. Sequences were obtained from CD4+ T cells from blood buffy coats. These receptors all stem from a human donor in good health. The CDR3 runs from the conserved cysteine through the conserved F or W. Each record gives: V gene, D gene, clone size, J gene, CDR3 DNA, CDR3 protein. A D gene is named only where the DNA matches it firmly. A row's size may be missing; if present it is once, few, many or a size class.

V: TRBV7-2
D: TRBD2
size: NA
J: TRBJ2-1
DNA: TGTGCCAGCAGCGTAACTAGCGGGGGGCGGGGTGAGCAGTTCTTC
CDR3: CASSVTSGGRGEQFF

V: TRBV7-9
D: NA
size: NA
J: TRBJ2-7
DNA: TGTGCCAGCAGAGATCGGTTCACCTACGAGCAGTACTTC
CDR3: CASRDRFTYEQYF

V: TRBV11-2
D: NA
size: NA
J: TRBJ2-1
DNA: TGTGCCAGCAGCTTAAGAACCTACCGGCCGTCTCTCGACAATGAGCAGTTCTTC
CDR3: CASSLRTYRPSLDNEQFF

V: TRBV28
D: TRBD2
size: NA
J: TRBJ2-3
DNA: TGTGCCAGCGGGGGACTACCGGAAGATACGCAGTATTTT
CDR3: CASGGLPEDTQYF

V: TRBV18
D: NA
size: NA
J: TRBJ1-1
DNA: TGTGCCAGCTCACTCGACAGGAACACTGAAGCTTTCTTT
CDR3: CASSLDRNTEAFF

V: TRBV2
D: NA
size: NA
J: TRBJ2-1
DNA: TGTGCCAGCCTTCCGGGGGCAGGCGAGCAGTTCTTC
CDR3: CASLPGAGEQFF

V: TRBV7-2
D: TRBD1
size: few
J: TRBJ2-7
DNA: TGTGCCAGCAGCCCTCGGGACAGTTCCTACGAGCAGTACTTC
CDR3: CASSPRDSSYEQYF

V: TRBV7-2
D: TRBD1
size: NA
J: TRBJ1-1
DNA: TGTGCCAGCAGCTCACGACAGGGATTGAGCACTGAAGCTTTCTTT
CDR3: CASSSRQGLSTEAFF

V: TRBV25-1
D: NA
size: few
J: TRBJ1-2
DNA: TGTGCCAGCAGGTCGCTCTATGGCTACACCTTC
CDR3: CASRSLYGYTF

V: TRBV7-7
D: TRBD2
size: once
J: TRBJ2-5
DNA: TGTGCTAGCAGCTCTGGACTAGCGGGAGGTCAAGAGACCCAGTACTTC
CDR3: CASSSGLAGGQETQYF

V: TRBV5-6
D: NA
size: NA
J: TRBJ2-3
DNA: TGTGCCAGCAGCTTGCGCGGGGGACACCGCACAGATACGCAGTATTTT
CDR3: CASSLRGGHRTDTQYF

V: TRBV28
D: NA
size: NA
J: TRBJ1-1
DNA: TGTGCCAGCAGTTTATGGGCAGACCGTGAAGCTTTCTTT
CDR3: CASSLWADREAFF

V: TRBV14
D: TRBD1
size: NA
J: TRBJ1-2
DNA: TGTGCCAGCAGCCAAGGGACAGGGGTTTATGGCTACACCTTC
CDR3: CASSQGTGVYGYTF

V: TRBV6-5
D: NA
size: once
J: TRBJ1-3
DNA: TGTGCCAGCAGTAACCGACGGAGCTCTGGAAACACCATATATTTT
CDR3: CASSNRRSSGNTIYF

V: TRBV7-2
D: NA
size: few
J: TRBJ1-1
DNA: TGTGCCAGCAGCTTGAAAGTGAACACTGAAGCTTTCTTT
CDR3: CASSLKVNTEAFF

V: TRBV11-2
D: TRBD1
size: NA
J: TRBJ1-2
DNA: TGTGCCAGCAGCTTCACAGGGGTCTATGGCTACACCTTC
CDR3: CASSFTGVYGYTF

V: TRBV7-3
D: NA
size: NA
J: TRBJ2-5
DNA: TGTGCCAGCAGCTCCACCTCCACAGGGAAAGAGACCCAGTACTTC
CDR3: CASSSTSTGKETQYF

V: TRBV15
D: NA
size: NA
J: TRBJ2-7
DNA: TGTGCCAGAGAGTACGCGAGAGGGGACGAGCAGTACTTC
CDR3: CAREYARGDEQYF